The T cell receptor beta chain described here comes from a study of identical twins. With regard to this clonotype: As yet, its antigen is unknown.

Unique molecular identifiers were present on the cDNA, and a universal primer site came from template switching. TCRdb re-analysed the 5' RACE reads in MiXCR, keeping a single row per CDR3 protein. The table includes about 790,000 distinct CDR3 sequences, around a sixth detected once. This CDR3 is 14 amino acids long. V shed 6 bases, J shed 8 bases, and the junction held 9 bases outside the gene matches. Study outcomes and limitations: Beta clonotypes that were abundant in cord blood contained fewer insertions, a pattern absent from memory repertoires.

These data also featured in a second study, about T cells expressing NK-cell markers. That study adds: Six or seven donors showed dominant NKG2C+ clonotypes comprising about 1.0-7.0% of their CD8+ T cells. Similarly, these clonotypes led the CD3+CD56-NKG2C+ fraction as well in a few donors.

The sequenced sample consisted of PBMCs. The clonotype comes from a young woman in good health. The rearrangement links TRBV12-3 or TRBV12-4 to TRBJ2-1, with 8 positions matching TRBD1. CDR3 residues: CASRVGTGVHEQFF. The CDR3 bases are TGTGCCAGCAGGGTCGGGACAGGTGTGCATGAGCAGTTCTTC.